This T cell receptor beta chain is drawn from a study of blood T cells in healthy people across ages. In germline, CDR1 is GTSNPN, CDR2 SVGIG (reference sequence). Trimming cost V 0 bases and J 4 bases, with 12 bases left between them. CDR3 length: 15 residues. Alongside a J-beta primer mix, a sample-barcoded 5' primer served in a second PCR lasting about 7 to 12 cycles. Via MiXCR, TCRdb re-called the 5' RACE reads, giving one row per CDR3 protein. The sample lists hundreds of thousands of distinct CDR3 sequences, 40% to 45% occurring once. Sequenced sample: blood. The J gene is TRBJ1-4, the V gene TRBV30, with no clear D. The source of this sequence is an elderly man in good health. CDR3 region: CAWSVLGGVNEKLFF. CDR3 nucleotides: TGTGCCTGGAGTGTACTTGGTGGGGTTAATGAAAAACTGTTTTTT.